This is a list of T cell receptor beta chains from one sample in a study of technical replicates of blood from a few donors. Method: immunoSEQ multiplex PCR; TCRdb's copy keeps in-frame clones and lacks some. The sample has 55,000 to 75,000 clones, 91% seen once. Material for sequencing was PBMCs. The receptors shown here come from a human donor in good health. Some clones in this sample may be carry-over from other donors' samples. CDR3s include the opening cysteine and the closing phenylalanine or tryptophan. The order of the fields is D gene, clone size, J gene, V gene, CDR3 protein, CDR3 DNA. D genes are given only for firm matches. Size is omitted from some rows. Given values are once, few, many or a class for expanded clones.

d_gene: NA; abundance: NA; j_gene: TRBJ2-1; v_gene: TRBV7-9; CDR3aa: CASSLRTRGFDNEQFF; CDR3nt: TGTGCCAGCAGCTTACGGACCCGAGGGTTCGACAATGAGCAGTTCTTC
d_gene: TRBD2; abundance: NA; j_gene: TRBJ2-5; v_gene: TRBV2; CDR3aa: CASRSGLAGRGAQYF; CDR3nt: TGTGCCAGCAGGTCGGGACTAGCGGGGCGAGGGGCCCAGTACTTC
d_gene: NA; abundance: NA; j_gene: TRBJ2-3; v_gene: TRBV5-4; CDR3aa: CASRREAREYF; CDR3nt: TGTGCCAGCAGGCGCGAGGCCAGGGAGTATTTT
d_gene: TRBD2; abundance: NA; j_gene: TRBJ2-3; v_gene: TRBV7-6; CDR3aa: CASSLVAGVDTQYF; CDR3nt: TGTGCCAGCAGCTTAGTGGCGGGAGTAGATACGCAGTATTTT
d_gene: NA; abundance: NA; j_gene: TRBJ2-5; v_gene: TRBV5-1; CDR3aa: CASTAVGVWETQYF; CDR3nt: TGCGCCAGCACCGCTGTCGGGGTGTGGGAGACCCAGTACTTC
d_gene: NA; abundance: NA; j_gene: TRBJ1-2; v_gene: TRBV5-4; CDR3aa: CASSLGQRNYGYTF; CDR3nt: TGTGCCAGCAGCTTGGGACAGAGAAACTATGGCTACACCTTC
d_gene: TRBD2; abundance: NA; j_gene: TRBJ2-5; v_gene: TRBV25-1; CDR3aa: CASSAPGLRGETQYF; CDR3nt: TGTGCCAGCAGTGCACCGGGACTAAGAGGAGAGACCCAGTACTTC
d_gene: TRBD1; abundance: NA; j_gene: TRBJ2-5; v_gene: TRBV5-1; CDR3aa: CASSLDRGQETQYF; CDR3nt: TGCGCCAGCAGCTTGGACAGGGGGCAAGAGACCCAGTACTTC
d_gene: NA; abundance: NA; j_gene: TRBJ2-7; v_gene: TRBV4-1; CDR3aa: CASSQVLSDEQYF; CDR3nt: TGCGCCAGCAGCCAAGTTCTCTCGGACGAGCAGTACTTC
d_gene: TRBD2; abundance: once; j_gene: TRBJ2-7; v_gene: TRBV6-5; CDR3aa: CASSLLAGAREQYF; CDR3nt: TGTGCCAGCAGTCTACTAGCGGGGGCCCGAGAGCAGTACTTC
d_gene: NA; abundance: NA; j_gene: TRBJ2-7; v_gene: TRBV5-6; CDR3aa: CASTPTTAGEQYF; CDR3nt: TGTGCCAGCACCCCAACCACGGCGGGCGAGCAGTACTTC
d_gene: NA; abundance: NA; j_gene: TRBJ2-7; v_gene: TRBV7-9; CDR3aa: CASSRADSSYEQYF; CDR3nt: TGTGCCAGCAGCCGTGCCGACAGCTCCTACGAGCAGTACTTC
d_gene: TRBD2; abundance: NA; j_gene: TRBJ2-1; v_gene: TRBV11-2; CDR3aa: CASSYLGTNNEQFF; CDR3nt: TGTGCCAGCAGCTATCTAGGGACTAACAATGAGCAGTTCTTC
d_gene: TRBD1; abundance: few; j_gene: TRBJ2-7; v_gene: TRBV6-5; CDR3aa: CASSQGAYYEQYF; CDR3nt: TGTGCCAGCAGTCAGGGGGCTTACTACGAGCAGTACTTC
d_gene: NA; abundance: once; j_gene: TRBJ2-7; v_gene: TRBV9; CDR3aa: CASSVAVGAYEQYF; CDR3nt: TGTGCCAGCAGCGTAGCGGTTGGTGCCTACGAGCAGTACTTC
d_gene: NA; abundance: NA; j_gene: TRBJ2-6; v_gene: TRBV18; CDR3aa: CASSPNRDSGANVLTF; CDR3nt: TGTGCCAGCTCACCAAACAGAGACTCTGGGGCCAACGTCCTGACTTTC
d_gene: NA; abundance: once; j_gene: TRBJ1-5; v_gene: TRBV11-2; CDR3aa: CASSLGGYKNQPQHF; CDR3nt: TGTGCCAGCAGCTTAGGGGGCTACAAGAATCAGCCCCAGCATTTT
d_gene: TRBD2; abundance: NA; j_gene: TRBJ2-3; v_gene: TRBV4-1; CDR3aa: CASSQLPGGGTDTQYF; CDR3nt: TGCGCCAGCAGCCAACTCCCGGGAGGAGGCACAGATACGCAGTATTTT
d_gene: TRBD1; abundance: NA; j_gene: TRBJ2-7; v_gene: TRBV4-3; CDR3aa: CASSQGQGDEQYF; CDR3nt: TGCGCCAGCAGCCAAGGCCAGGGGGACGAGCAGTACTTC
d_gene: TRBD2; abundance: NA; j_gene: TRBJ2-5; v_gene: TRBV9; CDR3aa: CASSVAGGPGETQYF; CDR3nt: TGTGCCAGCAGCGTAGCGGGGGGGCCAGGGGAGACCCAGTACTTC
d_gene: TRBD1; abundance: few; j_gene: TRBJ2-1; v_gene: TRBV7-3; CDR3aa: CASSWTGGRYNEQFF; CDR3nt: TGTGCCAGCAGTTGGACAGGGGGGAGGTACAATGAGCAGTTCTTC
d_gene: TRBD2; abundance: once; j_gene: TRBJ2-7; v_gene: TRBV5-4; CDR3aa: CASSKLAGGSYEQYF; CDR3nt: TGTGCCAGCAGCAAGCTAGCGGGAGGTTCCTACGAGCAGTACTTC
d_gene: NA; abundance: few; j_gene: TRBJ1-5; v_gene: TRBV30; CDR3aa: CAWSREQGGQPQHF; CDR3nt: TGTGCCTGGAGTCGGGAACAGGGCGGTCAGCCCCAGCATTTT
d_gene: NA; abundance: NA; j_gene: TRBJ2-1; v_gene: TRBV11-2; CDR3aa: CASSIGGYNEQFF; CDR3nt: TGTGCCAGCAGCATTGGGGGGTACAATGAGCAGTTCTTC
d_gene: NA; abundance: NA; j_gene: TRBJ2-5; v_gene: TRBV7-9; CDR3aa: CASSNPVQAQETQYF; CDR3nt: TGTGCCAGCAGCAACCCAGTCCAGGCCCAAGAGACCCAGTACTTC
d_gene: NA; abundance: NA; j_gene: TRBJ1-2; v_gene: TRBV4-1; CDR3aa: CASSQDITGSKFTLHGYTF; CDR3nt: TGCGCCAGCAGCCAAGATATCACAGGATCTAAATTCACCCTCCATGGCTACACCTTC
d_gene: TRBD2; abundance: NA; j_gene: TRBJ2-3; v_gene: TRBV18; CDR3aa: CASSPLSGGAFSTDTQYF; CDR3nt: TGTGCCAGCTCACCCCTAAGCGGGGGGGCCTTTAGCACAGATACGCAGTATTTT
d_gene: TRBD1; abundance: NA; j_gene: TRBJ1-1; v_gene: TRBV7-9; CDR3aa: CASSLRGQGMNTEAFF; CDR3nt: TGTGCCAGCAGCTTACGGGGACAGGGAATGAACACTGAAGCTTTCTTT
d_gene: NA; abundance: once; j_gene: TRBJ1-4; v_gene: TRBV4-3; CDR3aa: CASSQGPEATNEKLFF; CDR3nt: TGCGCCAGCAGCCAAGGACCTGAGGCGACTAATGAAAAACTGTTTTTT
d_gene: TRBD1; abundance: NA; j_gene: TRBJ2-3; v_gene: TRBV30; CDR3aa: CAWSVGTARDTQYF; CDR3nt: TGTGCCTGGAGTGTGGGGACAGCACGCGATACGCAGTATTTT
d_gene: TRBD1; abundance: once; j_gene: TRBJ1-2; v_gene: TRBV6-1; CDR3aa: CASSADRGQGGYTF; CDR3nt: TGTGCCAGCAGTGCGGACAGGGGGCAAGGTGGCTACACCTTC
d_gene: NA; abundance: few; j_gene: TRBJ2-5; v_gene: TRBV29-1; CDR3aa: CSVEDSPVRETQYF; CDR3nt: TGCAGCGTTGAAGACTCTCCGGTTAGAGAGACCCAGTACTTC
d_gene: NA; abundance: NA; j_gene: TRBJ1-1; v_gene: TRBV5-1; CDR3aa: CASRVEMNTEAFF; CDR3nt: TGCGCCAGCAGGGTAGAAATGAACACTGAAGCTTTCTTT
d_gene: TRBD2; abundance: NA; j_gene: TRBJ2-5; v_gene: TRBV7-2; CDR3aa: CASSLGLAGGVETQYF; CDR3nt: TGTGCCAGCAGCTTGGGACTAGCGGGAGGGGTAGAGACCCAGTACTTC
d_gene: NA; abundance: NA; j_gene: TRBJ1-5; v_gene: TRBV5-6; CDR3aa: CASSLRGFGNQPQHF; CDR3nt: TGTGCCAGCAGCTTGAGGGGATTTGGCAATCAGCCCCAGCATTTT
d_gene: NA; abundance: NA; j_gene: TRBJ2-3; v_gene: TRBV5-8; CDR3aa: CASSLGGGTSTDTQYF; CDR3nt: TGTGCCAGCAGCTTGGGGGGGGGCACCTCCACAGATACGCAGTATTTT
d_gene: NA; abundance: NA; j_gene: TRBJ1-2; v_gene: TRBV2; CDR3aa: CASGGGLGATGYTF; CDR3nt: TGTGCCAGCGGTGGTGGTCTGGGGGCAACCGGCTACACCTTC
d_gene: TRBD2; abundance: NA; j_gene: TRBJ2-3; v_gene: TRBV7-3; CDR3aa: CASSTGAGGPTDTQYF; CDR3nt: TGTGCCAGCTCCACTGGAGCGGGAGGCCCCACAGATACGCAGTATTTT
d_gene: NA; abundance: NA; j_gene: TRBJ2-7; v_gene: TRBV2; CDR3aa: CASSVELASYEQYF; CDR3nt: TGTGCCAGCAGTGTGGAACTAGCCTCCTACGAGCAGTACTTC
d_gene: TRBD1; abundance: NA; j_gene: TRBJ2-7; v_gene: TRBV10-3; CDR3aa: CAISGDRGLTYEQYF; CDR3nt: TGTGCCATCAGTGGTGACAGGGGGCTGACCTACGAGCAGTACTTC
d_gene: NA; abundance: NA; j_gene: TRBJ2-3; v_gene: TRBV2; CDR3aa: CASSPGLSTDTQYF; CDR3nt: TGTGCCAGCAGCCCGGGACTTAGCACAGATACGCAGTATTTT
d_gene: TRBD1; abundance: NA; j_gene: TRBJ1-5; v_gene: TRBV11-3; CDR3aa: CASSLRQGDKLYSNQPQHF; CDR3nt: TGTGCCAGCAGCCTCAGACAGGGGGATAAACTCTATAGCAATCAGCCCCAGCATTTT